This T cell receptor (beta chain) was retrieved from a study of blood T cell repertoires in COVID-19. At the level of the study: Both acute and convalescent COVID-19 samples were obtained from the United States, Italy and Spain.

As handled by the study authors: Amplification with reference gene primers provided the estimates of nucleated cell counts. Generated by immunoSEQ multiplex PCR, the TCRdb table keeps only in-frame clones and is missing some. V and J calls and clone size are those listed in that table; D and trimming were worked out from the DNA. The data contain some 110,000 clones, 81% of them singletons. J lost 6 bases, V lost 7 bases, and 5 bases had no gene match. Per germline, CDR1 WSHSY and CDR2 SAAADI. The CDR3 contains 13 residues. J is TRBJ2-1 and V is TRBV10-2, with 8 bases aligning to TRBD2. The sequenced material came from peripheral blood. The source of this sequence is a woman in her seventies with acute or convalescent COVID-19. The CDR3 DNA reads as TGCGCCAGCAAGCTAGCGGGCTTCAATGAGCAGTTCTTC. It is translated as CASKLAGFNEQFF.